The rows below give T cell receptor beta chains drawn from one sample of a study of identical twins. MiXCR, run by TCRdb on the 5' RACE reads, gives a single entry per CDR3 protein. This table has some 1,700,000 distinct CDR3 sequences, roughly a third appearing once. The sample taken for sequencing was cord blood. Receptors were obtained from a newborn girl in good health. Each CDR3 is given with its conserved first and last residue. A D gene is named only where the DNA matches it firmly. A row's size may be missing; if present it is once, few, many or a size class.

CDR3 DNA: TGTGCCAGCACCCCACTAGCGGGCACAGATACGCAGTATTTT; CDR3 protein: CASTPLAGTDTQYF; D gene: TRBD2; J gene: TRBJ2-3; V gene: TRBV27; clone size: .
CDR3 DNA: TGTGCCAGCAGTTCCGGGACAGGGACCGAGCAGTACTTC; CDR3 protein: CASSSGTGTEQYF; D gene: TRBD1; J gene: TRBJ2-7; V gene: TRBV6-6; clone size: .
CDR3 DNA: TGTGCCAGCAGCCAAGCTCTAGCGGGAGGCGAGCAGTTCTTC; CDR3 protein: CASSQALAGGEQFF; D gene: TRBD2; J gene: TRBJ2-1; V gene: TRBV3-1; clone size: few
CDR3 DNA: TGTGCCAGCAGTTTAGCGACTAGCGGGAGACTTGGCACAGATACGCAGTATTTT; CDR3 protein: CASSLATSGRLGTDTQYF; D gene: TRBD2; J gene: TRBJ2-3; V gene: TRBV28; clone size: few
CDR3 DNA: TGCAGCGAGGAGCGGGAGGACGCAGATACGCAGTATTTT; CDR3 protein: CSEEREDADTQYF; D gene: TRBD2; J gene: TRBJ2-3; V gene: TRBV29-1; clone size: .
CDR3 DNA: TGCAGCGTTGTACAGGGGACACAGGAGACCCGGTACTTC; CDR3 protein: CSVVQGTQETRYF; D gene: TRBD1; J gene: TRBJ2-7; V gene: TRBV29-1; clone size: .
CDR3 DNA: TGTGCCAGCAGCCCGGGACAGCAGTTCTTC; CDR3 protein: CASSPGQQFF; D gene: .; J gene: TRBJ2-1; V gene: TRBV7-9; clone size: .
CDR3 DNA: TGTGCCAGCAGTGGGGCAGGGGCCGTTGCGGGCTACACCTTC; CDR3 protein: CASSGAGAVAGYTF; D gene: .; J gene: TRBJ1-2; V gene: TRBV2; clone size: .
CDR3 DNA: TGCGCCAGCAGCCAAGCCCCCGGGCCATTCTCCTACGAGCAGTACTTC; CDR3 protein: CASSQAPGPFSYEQYF; D gene: .; J gene: TRBJ2-7; V gene: TRBV4-1; clone size: few
CDR3 DNA: TGCGCCAGCAGCTTGGTACCTCCAACTAATGAAAAACTGTTTTTT; CDR3 protein: CASSLVPPTNEKLFF; D gene: .; J gene: TRBJ1-4; V gene: TRBV5-1; clone size: many
CDR3 DNA: TGTGCCAGCAGTCGAGAAGTTGCCTACAATGAGCAGTACTTC; CDR3 protein: CASSREVAYNEQYF; D gene: .; J gene: TRBJ2-7; V gene: TRBV27; clone size: .
CDR3 DNA: TGCGCCAGCAGCTTGACTAGCGGGAGGGAAGATGCGCAGTATTTT; CDR3 protein: CASSLTSGREDAQYF; D gene: TRBD2; J gene: TRBJ2-3; V gene: TRBV5-1; clone size: .
CDR3 DNA: TGCAGTGCTAGTTTCGGAAGTAGAAGCAATCAGCCCCAGCATTTT; CDR3 protein: CSASFGSRSNQPQHF; D gene: .; J gene: TRBJ1-5; V gene: TRBV20-1; clone size: few
CDR3 DNA: TGTGCCACCAGCAGAGATTTCGAGGCCAGGGGGCAGTACTTC; CDR3 protein: CATSRDFEARGQYF; D gene: .; J gene: TRBJ2-7; V gene: TRBV15; clone size: .
CDR3 DNA: TGCAGTGCTAGAGATATCGGGTGGGTGGGCCAGTTACACAATGAGCAGTTCTTC; CDR3 protein: CSARDIGWVGQLHNEQFF; D gene: .; J gene: TRBJ2-1; V gene: TRBV20-1; clone size: .
CDR3 DNA: TGTGCCAGCAGTTATCCCCCGACGAGGGGGGGATCTGACGAGCAGTACTTC; CDR3 protein: CASSYPPTRGGSDEQYF; D gene: .; J gene: TRBJ2-7; V gene: TRBV6-5; clone size: many
CDR3 DNA: TGTGCCAGCAGCCACCCGGGCGGGGTGCTCTACAATGAGCAGTTCTTC; CDR3 protein: CASSHPGGVLYNEQFF; D gene: .; J gene: TRBJ2-1; V gene: TRBV3-1; clone size: .
CDR3 DNA: TGTGCCAGCAGTTTATCTGCTAGCGGGAAAGATATGCAGTATTTT; CDR3 protein: CASSLSASGKDMQYF; D gene: TRBD2; J gene: TRBJ2-3; V gene: TRBV28; clone size: .
CDR3 DNA: TGTGCCAGCAGCGGGTGGGGGGAAAAACTGTTTTTT; CDR3 protein: CASSGWGEKLFF; D gene: .; J gene: TRBJ1-4; V gene: TRBV3-1; clone size: .
CDR3 DNA: TGCAGTGCTAGAGATGGGGACAGTAGGGGTCAGCCCCAGCATTTT; CDR3 protein: CSARDGDSRGQPQHF; D gene: TRBD1; J gene: TRBJ1-5; V gene: TRBV20-1; clone size: few
CDR3 DNA: TGTGCCACCAGTGATTCCGGGACAGGGCGTTACAATGAGCAGTTCTTC; CDR3 protein: CATSDSGTGRYNEQFF; D gene: TRBD1; J gene: TRBJ2-1; V gene: TRBV24-1; clone size: few
CDR3 DNA: TGTGCCAGCAGCTTAAGCCGCGGGCACTCCTACGAGCAGTACTTC; CDR3 protein: CASSLSRGHSYEQYF; D gene: .; J gene: TRBJ2-7; V gene: TRBV7-2; clone size: few
CDR3 DNA: TGTGCCAGCAGTTACGGTGGCTTGGGGGGCTACGAGCAGTACTTC; CDR3 protein: CASSYGGLGGYEQYF; D gene: .; J gene: TRBJ2-7; V gene: TRBV6-5; clone size: .
CDR3 DNA: TGCAGTGCTAGACTTGCGGGACAGGGGGCCTATGGCTACACCTTC; CDR3 protein: CSARLAGQGAYGYTF; D gene: TRBD1; J gene: TRBJ1-2; V gene: TRBV20-1; clone size: once
CDR3 DNA: TGTGCCAGCAGTTTCCAGGGGGTCTCCTACAATGAGCAGTTCTTC; CDR3 protein: CASSFQGVSYNEQFF; D gene: TRBD1; J gene: TRBJ2-1; V gene: TRBV12-3/TRBV12-4; clone size: few
CDR3 DNA: TGCAGTGCCCGAAGAGAGTTCGGGACAGGGGACGAGCAGTACTTC; CDR3 protein: CSARREFGTGDEQYF; D gene: TRBD1; J gene: TRBJ2-7; V gene: TRBV20-1; clone size: few
CDR3 DNA: TGCGCCAGCAGCTTGGAAGTCCAGCGGGGATCTTACAATGAGCAGTTCTTC; CDR3 protein: CASSLEVQRGSYNEQFF; D gene: TRBD2; J gene: TRBJ2-1; V gene: TRBV5-1; clone size: .
CDR3 DNA: TGCAGTGCGAGGGGCAAACTAGCCAAAAACATTCAGTACTTC; CDR3 protein: CSARGKLAKNIQYF; D gene: .; J gene: TRBJ2-4; V gene: TRBV20-1; clone size: few
CDR3 DNA: TGTGCCAGCAGTGACAGGGGCGTCGATTCACCCCTCCACTTT; CDR3 protein: CASSDRGVDSPLHF; D gene: .; J gene: TRBJ1-6; V gene: TRBV6-4; clone size: few
CDR3 DNA: TGCAGTGCCCCGGCTCCAACAGATACGCAGTATTTT; CDR3 protein: CSAPAPTDTQYF; D gene: .; J gene: TRBJ2-3; V gene: TRBV20-1; clone size: .
CDR3 DNA: TGTGCCAGCAGTTCCCCTAGCAGATACACAGATACGCAGTATTTT; CDR3 protein: CASSSPSRYTDTQYF; D gene: .; J gene: TRBJ2-3; V gene: TRBV27; clone size: few
CDR3 DNA: TGCAGTGCTAGAGATCGGCCTAGCTCCTGGACAGATACGCAGTATTTT; CDR3 protein: CSARDRPSSWTDTQYF; D gene: .; J gene: TRBJ2-3; V gene: TRBV20-1; clone size: few
CDR3 DNA: TGCGCCAGCAGCTTGGGGCTAGGAGGTAACACCGGGGAGCTGTTTTTT; CDR3 protein: CASSLGLGGNTGELFF; D gene: .; J gene: TRBJ2-2; V gene: TRBV5-1; clone size: .
CDR3 DNA: TGCAGTTCCCCCGCGGGAGCTGGGGCCAACGTCCTGACTTTC; CDR3 protein: CSSPAGAGANVLTF; D gene: TRBD2; J gene: TRBJ2-6; V gene: TRBV20-1; clone size: .
CDR3 DNA: TGTGCCACCAGCAGAGATCTTAGGGGGGGTCTTGACTATGGCTACACCTTC; CDR3 protein: CATSRDLRGGLDYGYTF; D gene: .; J gene: TRBJ1-2; V gene: TRBV15; clone size: .
CDR3 DNA: TGTGCCAGCAGCTTAGGTGGACTAGCGGGAGGGGGTACGCAGTATTTT; CDR3 protein: CASSLGGLAGGGTQYF; D gene: TRBD2; J gene: TRBJ2-3; V gene: TRBV11-2; clone size: .
CDR3 DNA: TGTGCCAGCAGTTTCGGCGGGAGGGCTAATGAGCAGTTCTTC; CDR3 protein: CASSFGGRANEQFF; D gene: TRBD2; J gene: TRBJ2-1; V gene: TRBV6-5; clone size: few
CDR3 DNA: TGTGCCAGTAGTTGGCTACCCGGGACAGGGGGCCATGGCTACACCTTC; CDR3 protein: CASSWLPGTGGHGYTF; D gene: TRBD1; J gene: TRBJ1-2; V gene: TRBV19; clone size: .
CDR3 DNA: TGTGCCAGCAGCCAAGGACAGTTCAATCAGCCCCAGCATTTT; CDR3 protein: CASSQGQFNQPQHF; D gene: .; J gene: TRBJ1-5; V gene: TRBV4-2; clone size: .
CDR3 DNA: TGTGCCAGCAGTTCACGACTGACGGGATACGAGCAGTACTTC; CDR3 protein: CASSSRLTGYEQYF; D gene: .; J gene: TRBJ2-7; V gene: TRBV6-5; clone size: few
CDR3 DNA: TGCAGTGCTATCCCCAGCTCCTACGAGCAGTACTTC; CDR3 protein: CSAIPSSYEQYF; D gene: .; J gene: TRBJ2-7; V gene: TRBV20-1; clone size: few
CDR3 DNA: TGTGCCAGCTCCTCTCCAGAAGGGCTCCTTGAAAAACTGTTTTTT; CDR3 protein: CASSSPEGLLEKLFF; D gene: .; J gene: TRBJ1-4; V gene: TRBV18; clone size: few
CDR3 DNA: TGCAGTGCTAGAAGAACGTCTAGCGGGAGTAGCGAGCAGTACTTC; CDR3 protein: CSARRTSSGSSEQYF; D gene: TRBD2; J gene: TRBJ2-7; V gene: TRBV20-1; clone size: .
CDR3 DNA: TGTGCCAGCAGTTTAGCGAAGCGGCCGTCCTACAATGAGCAGTTCTTC; CDR3 protein: CASSLAKRPSYNEQFF; D gene: .; J gene: TRBJ2-1; V gene: TRBV28; clone size: .
CDR3 DNA: TGTGCCAGCAGGACACCGGGACAGGGAGCTTTTAGGGCCTACGAGCAGTACTTC; CDR3 protein: CASRTPGQGAFRAYEQYF; D gene: TRBD1; J gene: TRBJ2-7; V gene: TRBV28; clone size: many
CDR3 DNA: TGTGCCAGCAGTGCCCTAGCGGGTGACTACAATGAGCAGTACTTC; CDR3 protein: CASSALAGDYNEQYF; D gene: TRBD2; J gene: TRBJ2-7; V gene: TRBV2; clone size: .
CDR3 DNA: TGTGCCAGCAGGACACTAGCGGGAGCCTGCGAGCAGTACTTC; CDR3 protein: CASRTLAGACEQYF; D gene: TRBD2; J gene: TRBJ2-7; V gene: TRBV6-1; clone size: .
CDR3 DNA: TGTGCCTGGAGTGTACGGGGTAGTGGCTACACCTTC; CDR3 protein: CAWSVRGSGYTF; D gene: .; J gene: TRBJ1-2; V gene: TRBV30; clone size: .
CDR3 DNA: TGTGCCACCAGCGGCGACTGGAACACTGAAGCTTTCTTT; CDR3 protein: CATSGDWNTEAFF; D gene: .; J gene: TRBJ1-1; V gene: TRBV15; clone size: few
CDR3 DNA: TGTGCCAGCTCGGGGTACTTGGCCTACGAGCAGTACTTC; CDR3 protein: CASSGYLAYEQYF; D gene: .; J gene: TRBJ2-7; V gene: TRBV28; clone size: .
CDR3 DNA: TGTGCCGGCAGCCAGACTAGCGGGAATGAGCAGTACTTC; CDR3 protein: CAGSQTSGNEQYF; D gene: TRBD2; J gene: TRBJ2-7; V gene: TRBV3-1; clone size: .